These T cell receptor beta chains were read from a single sample in a study of blood T cells in healthy people across ages. TCRdb called the 5' RACE reads again in MiXCR, with one record for every CDR3 protein. The sample carries over 950,000 distinct CDR3 sequences, roughly two fifths recorded once. Input material: blood. Receptors originate from a man aged 18 to 29 in good health. The CDR3 runs from the conserved cysteine through the conserved F or W. A D gene is named only where the DNA matches it firmly. The listing skips clone size in some rows; elsewhere it reads once, few, many or a size class.

>NA|TRBJ2-7|TRBD1|TRBV20-1
TGCAGTGCTTGCGGACAGGGGGCCTACAATGAGCAGTACTTC
CSACGQGAYNEQYF
>NA|TRBJ2-1|TRBD2|TRBV20-1
TGCAGTGCTCGCGGGGTAGCGGGGACCATATACAATGAGCAGTTCTTC
CSARGVAGTIYNEQFF
>NA|TRBJ1-2|NA|TRBV2
TGTGCCACCCTTCAGGGTGGCTATGGCTACACCTTC
CATLQGGYGYTF
>few|TRBJ1-1|NA|TRBV4-1
TGCGCCAGCATGCCCAGGGATCGAGGGATGAACACTGAAGCTTTCTTT
CASMPRDRGMNTEAFF
>NA|TRBJ1-6|TRBD1|TRBV4-3
TGCGCCAGCAGCCCAGGGGGCCGTATACCCCTCCACTTT
CASSPGGRIPLHF
>NA|TRBJ1-1|NA|TRBV6-6
TGTGCCAGCAGCGACAGGAAAAAGTTATACACTGAAGCTTTCTTT
CASSDRKKLYTEAFF
>NA|TRBJ1-1|NA|TRBV7-9
TGTGCCAGCAGAACTCCGCGGGACCAAATGAACACTGAAGCTTTCTTT
CASRTPRDQMNTEAFF
>NA|TRBJ1-3|NA|TRBV15
TGTGCCACCAGCAGAGCACAGAGCTCTGGAAACACCATATATTTT
CATSRAQSSGNTIYF
>few|TRBJ1-5|TRBD1|TRBV4-1
TGCGCCAGCAGCCAACTTAACAGGGGTGATCAGCCCCAGCATTTT
CASSQLNRGDQPQHF
>NA|TRBJ1-1|NA|TRBV12-5
TGTGCTAGTGTCCAAACCGGGCCGGGGAATACTGAAGCTTTCTTT
CASVQTGPGNTEAFF
>once|TRBJ2-4|NA|TRBV5-5
TGTGCCAGCAGTGCCCCGGGGGTCAAAAACATTCAGTACTTC
CASSAPGVKNIQYF
>NA|TRBJ1-5|NA|TRBV6-2/TRBV6-3
TGTGCCAGCAGTTACCGGGGTAATGGCAATCAGCCCCAGCATTTT
CASSYRGNGNQPQHF
>NA|TRBJ2-5|TRBD1|TRBV29-1
TGCAGCGTGGACCAAACCAGGGGGGAGACCCAGTACTTC
CSVDQTRGETQYF
>many|TRBJ2-4|NA|TRBV6-2/TRBV6-3
TGTGCCAGCAGTTACTCGAATGCCCGAGCAAACATTCAGTACTTC
CASSYSNARANIQYF
>NA|TRBJ2-1|TRBD1|TRBV6-1
TGTGCCAGCAGTGACACAGGGAACAGGGGCCACAATGAGCAGTTCTTC
CASSDTGNRGHNEQFF
>NA|TRBJ2-5|TRBD2|TRBV29-1
TGCAGCGTTGAGGGGGGACTAGCGACAGAGACCCAGTACTTC
CSVEGGLATETQYF
>NA|TRBJ1-4|NA|TRBV5-1
TGCGCCGGCAGCTTGAATACAGATAATGAAAAACTGTTTTTT
CAGSLNTDNEKLFF
>few|TRBJ2-1|NA|TRBV5-1
TGCGCCAGCAGCTTGGAAGCCAGGGTCGGCCGACCTAACAATGAGCAGTTCTTC
CASSLEARVGRPNNEQFF
>few|TRBJ1-2|NA|TRBV3-1
TGTGCCAGCAGCCAGGACATCTACTATGGCTACACCTTC
CASSQDIYYGYTF
>NA|TRBJ2-7|NA|TRBV12-3/TRBV12-4
TGTGCCAGCAGTATCACCGGACGGTTTCTGAACTACGAGCAGTACTTC
CASSITGRFLNYEQYF
>NA|TRBJ1-2|NA|TRBV27
TGTGCCAGCAGTTTATCGGGCCAAATTCATGGCTACACCTTC
CASSLSGQIHGYTF
>NA|TRBJ1-4|NA|TRBV9
TGTGCCAGCAGCGTAGATGGGGTTAATGAAAAACTGTTTTTT
CASSVDGVNEKLFF
>NA|TRBJ1-5|NA|TRBV24-1
TGTGCCACCAGTGCCCCCGGATCCAATCAGCCCCAGCATTTT
CATSAPGSNQPQHF
>few|TRBJ1-2|NA|TRBV5-1
TGCGCCAGCAGCTTGAGAGCAGAACTCAACTATGGCTACACCTTC
CASSLRAELNYGYTF
>NA|TRBJ2-5|TRBD1|TRBV5-1
TGCGCCAGCAGCTTGGATGGACAGGTGTCGGTAGAGACCCAGTACTTC
CASSLDGQVSVETQYF
>few|TRBJ1-2|TRBD1|TRBV2
TGTGCCAGCGGTCGACAGGGCGGCAGATATGGCTACACCTTC
CASGRQGGRYGYTF
>NA|TRBJ1-3|NA|TRBV4-1
TGCGCCAGCAGTCAAGCCTCGGTCTCTGGAAACACCATATATTTT
CASSQASVSGNTIYF
>few|TRBJ1-2|NA|TRBV10-3
TGTGCCATCAGTGAGTTGAAAACTAAACAGGGACCCAACTATGGCTACACCTTC
CAISELKTKQGPNYGYTF
>NA|TRBJ1-2|NA|TRBV4-3
TGCGCCTGCAGCCAAGTTAGGACAGAGAACTATGGCTACACCTTC
CACSQVRTENYGYTF
>few|TRBJ2-1|NA|TRBV20-1
TGCAGTGCTAGGAGGCTATTATGGCAGTTCTTC
CSARRLLWQFF
>NA|TRBJ1-1|NA|TRBV10-3
TGTGCCATCAGTGAGGCGACAGTAGACGCTTTCTTT
CAISEATVDAFF
>NA|TRBJ2-5|NA|TRBV11-2
TGTGCCAGCAGCCCCCGTTTAATATCGACAGAAGAGACCCAGTACTTC
CASSPRLISTEETQYF
>few|TRBJ2-1|TRBD2|TRBV7-2
TGTGCCAGCAGTTACGGGACTAGCGGCAATGAGCAGTTCTTC
CASSYGTSGNEQFF
>NA|TRBJ2-2|NA|TRBV7-2
TGTGCCAGCAGCCCAGGCTTTTTGAACACCGGGGAGCTGTTTTTT
CASSPGFLNTGELFF
>NA|TRBJ2-5|TRBD2|TRBV12-3/TRBV12-4
TGTGCCAGCAGTCCCCGGGAGGGGGGTCCAGAGACCCAGTACTTC
CASSPREGGPETQYF
>few|TRBJ2-3|NA|TRBV20-1
TGCAGTGCTAGAGAAGGTTGGGACCCCACAGATACGCAGTATTTT
CSAREGWDPTDTQYF
>NA|TRBJ2-4|TRBD2|TRBV5-1
TGCGCCAGCAGCTCGCCCGGACTAGGAGCTATTCAGTACTTC
CASSSPGLGAIQYF
>NA|TRBJ2-1|TRBD1|TRBV4-2
TGTGCCAGCAGCCTTGCCGGGACAGGGGGAATAAAGATGCAGTTCTTC
CASSLAGTGGIKMQFF
>NA|TRBJ1-1|TRBD1|TRBV5-1
TGCGCCAGCAGCACGGACAGGGGCTGGAACACTGAAGCTTTCTTT
CASSTDRGWNTEAFF
>NA|TRBJ2-1|NA|TRBV2
TGTGCCAGCAGTGAGGCCGAGACCCAGCAGGCTGAGCAGTTCTTC
CASSEAETQQAEQFF
>few|TRBJ2-3|NA|TRBV10-3
TGTGCCATCAGTGGACGAGGGGATACGCAGTATTTT
CAISGRGDTQYF
>NA|TRBJ1-1|NA|TRBV6-5
TGTGCCAGCAGTTACTCGAACAGGGCTCCACCTAACACTGAAGCTTTCTTT
CASSYSNRAPPNTEAFF
>NA|TRBJ1-5|NA|TRBV20-1
TGCAGTGCTAGAGAGGCAAGAGATCAGCCCCAGCATTTT
CSAREARDQPQHF
>few|TRBJ2-1|TRBD1|TRBV28
TGTGCCAGCAGTACCCGGGACAGGGTAATTGGTGAGCAGTTCTTC
CASSTRDRVIGEQFF
>NA|TRBJ2-1|NA|TRBV7-3
TGTGCCAGCAGATCGTCGTTGAGCTCCTACAATGAGCAGTTCTTC
CASRSSLSSYNEQFF
>NA|TRBJ2-4|NA|TRBV7-9
TGTGCCAGCCAGGGTGGAAAAAACATTCAGTACTTC
CASQGGKNIQYF
>NA|TRBJ1-5|NA|TRBV20-1
TGCAGTGCTAGAGAGGCGAGTGATCAGCCCCAGCATTTT
CSAREASDQPQHF